Listed here are 24 T cell receptor beta chains from one sample, sequenced in a study of blood T cell repertoires in COVID-19. Some clones are missing from TCRdb's copy, which holds only in-frame ones; the method was immunoSEQ multiplex PCR. This sample has roughly 50,000 clones, with 70% to 90% found just once. Input material: peripheral blood. The receptors stem from a man older than 75 with acute or convalescent COVID-19.

The chain employs TRBV5-1 and TRBJ1-5; 11 positions agree with TRBD1. The CDR3 length is 15 residues. Germline values: CDR1 SGHRS, CDR2 YFSETQ. Losses at the gene ends were 3 bases for V and 4 bases for J; bases not matched to a gene: 3. CDR3 sequence reads: CASSSGTGGNQPQHF. CDR3 in DNA: TGCGCCAGCAGCTCAGGGACAGGGGGGAATCAGCCCCAGCATTTT.

CDR3 DNA: TGTGCCAGCAGCCCCTTTACGCCGGACAGCAGCTACAATGAGCAGTTCTTC. It is translated as CASSPFTPDSSYNEQFF. V and J are TRBV11-3 and TRBJ2-1; a possible D gene is TRBD1 (6 bases). CDR1 and CDR2 from the germline V gene are SGHNT and YENEEA. V gave up 5 bases and J gave up 3 bases, with 20 bases separating them. This CDR3 is 17 amino acids long.

This rearrangement joins TRBV15 to TRBJ1-2, with D perhaps TRBD1 (6 bases). Germline CDR1 is LNHNV and CDR2 is YYDKDF (reference sequence). With 0 bases removed from V and 8 bases from J, the gap between germline ends came to 7 bases. The CDR3 runs to 12 residues. CDR3 nucleotide sequence: TGTGCCACCAGCAGAGACAGGGGCGGCTACACCTTC. Protein product: CATSRDRGGYTF.

This clone was recorded only once. The V call is TRBV5-1, the J call TRBJ2-3; 10 bases are a match to TRBD1. The CDR3 extends over 15 amino acids. Germline CDR1 and CDR2: SGHRS and YFSETQ. Trimming removed 4 bases from V and 4 bases from J; junction bases left unmatched: 6. CDR3 DNA sequence: TGCGCCAGCAGCCTACCGGGACAGGGGTCAGATACGCAGTATTTT. Translating gives CASSLPGQGSDTQYF.

This clone was recorded only once. The gene calls are TRBV19 and TRBJ1-4; 9 bases are shared with TRBD1. V gave up 4 bases and J gave up 0 bases; unmatched junction bases: 9. This CDR3 has 18 amino acids. Germline lookup yields CDR1 LNHDA and CDR2 SQIVND (reference sequence). The DNA for the CDR3 is TGTGCCAGTAGTACCCGCCCGGGACAGGGAACAACTAATGAAAAACTGTTTTTT. Translating it yields CASSTRPGQGTTNEKLFF.

This chain links TRBV5-1 with TRBJ1-5; 8 positions match TRBD1. Germline CDR1 and CDR2: SGHRS and YFSETQ. CDR3 length: 15 residues. V lost 0 bases to trimming and J lost 1 base; unmatched junction nucleotides: 0. The CDR3 DNA reads as TGCGCCAGCAGCTTGGGACAGGGGAGCAATCAGCCCCAGCATTTT. The encoded protein is CASSLGQGSNQPQHF. The complete variable domain, with remaining parts taken from reference TRBV5-1 and TRBJ1-5, reads KAGVTQTPRYLIKTRGQQVTLSCSPISGHRSVSWYQQTPGQGLQFLFEYFSETQRNKGNFPGRFSGRQFSNSRSEMNVSTLELGDSALYLCASSLGQGSNQPQHFGDGTRLSIL.

The chain is built from TRBV2 and TRBJ2-7; maybe TRBD2 (5 bases). The germline CDR1 and CDR2 sequences are SNHLY and FYNNEI. Trimming stripped 5 bases from V and 6 bases from J, with 11 bases between. The CDR3 contains 12 residues. Here the CDR3 reads CASSSGGFEQYF. The DNA for the CDR3 is TGTGCCAGCAGTTCAGGAGGATTCGAGCAGTACTTC.

The rearrangement uses TRBV19 and TRBJ1-1; the match to TRBD1 covers 9 bases. Unmatched junction bases numbered 7, after V lost 10 bases and J lost 1 base. The CDR3 is 14 residues long. The V gene's germline CDR1 is LNHDA and CDR2 SQIVND (reference sequence). As DNA, the CDR3 is TGTGCCACCTGGACAGGGGTCTGGAACACTGAAGCTTTCTTT. It translates to CATWTGVWNTEAFF.

This clone was counted a single time. This chain links TRBV11-2 with TRBJ2-7, with D possibly matching TRBD1 (6 bases). V was cut by 1 base and J by 0 bases, with 19 bases left in between. The CDR3 loop spans 18 amino acids. The germline CDR1 and CDR2 sequences are SGHAT and FQNNGV. CDR3 loop: CASSLARTGWVTSYEQYF. CDR3 DNA sequence: TGTGCCAGCAGCTTAGCTCGAACAGGGTGGGTCACCTCCTACGAGCAGTACTTC.

The genes are TRBV5-1 and TRBJ1-2; TRBD1 agrees at 12 bases. Germline V gene sequence: CDR1 SGHRS, CDR2 YFSETQ. Trimming at V came to 4 bases and at J to 3 bases, leaving 10 bases not matched to a gene. The CDR3 covers 17 residues. The CDR3 reads CASSTWDRGRGDYGYTF. Here the CDR3 DNA reads TGCGCCAGCAGCACCTGGGACAGGGGGCGAGGAGACTATGGCTACACCTTC. Looking up the rest from reference TRBV5-1 and TRBJ1-2 gives the full variable domain: KAGVTQTPRYLIKTRGQQVTLSCSPISGHRSVSWYQQTPGQGLQFLFEYFSETQRNKGNFPGRFSGRQFSNSRSEMNVSTLELGDSALYLCASSTWDRGRGDYGYTFGSGTRLTVV.

Only a few counts were recorded for this clone. This chain links TRBV29-1 with TRBJ1-5; D ambiguous. This CDR3 spans 13 amino acids. CDR1 SQVTM and CDR2 ANQGSEA come from the germline V gene. V lost 3 bases and J lost 6, with 12 bases in between. The CDR3: CSVEGTLGQPQHF. For the CDR3, the DNA is TGCAGCGTTGAGGGCACATTGGGTCAGCCCCAGCATTTT.

The chain has TRBV4-1 and TRBJ2-4, with D tentatively TRBD2 (6 bases). Trimming cost V 9 bases and J 1 base, with 19 bases left between them. The CDR3 runs 16 residues. In germline, CDR1 is MGHRA, CDR2 YSYEKL. This CDR3 is CASLDPRAGAKNIQYF. In DNA form, the CDR3 reads TGCGCCAGTCTCGACCCACGAGCGGGTGCCAAAAACATTCAGTACTTC.

This chain uses TRBV7-6 with TRBJ2-7, with D maybe TRBD2 (5 bases). CDR3 length equals 14 residues. V shed 4 bases and J shed 6 bases, with 16 bases lying between them. CDR1 and CDR2 from the germline V gene are SGHVS and FNYEAQ. This CDR3 reads CASSYRTGMGEQYF. The CDR3 DNA follows: TGTGCCAGCAGCTACCGGACGGGAATGGGCGAGCAGTACTTC.

The chain has TRBV6-5 and TRBJ2-7, with D unresolved. The CDR3 sequence is 12 residues long. Trimming cost V 0 bases and J 6 bases, with 6 bases left between them. Germline V gene data show CDR1 as MNHEY and CDR2 as SVGAGI. CDR3 in amino acids: CASSYSRSEQYF. The CDR3 DNA reads as TGTGCCAGCAGTTACTCGAGGAGCGAGCAGTACTTC.

This chain links TRBV3-1 (or the pseudogene TRBV3-2) with TRBJ1-1; D ambiguous. Trimming took off 2 bases at V and 3 bases at J, with 7 bases between the two ends. The length of the CDR3 is 13 residues. Germline CDR1 LGHDT, CDR2 YNNKEL (reference sequence). CDR3 nucleotides: TGTGCCAGCAGCCAAATCCGGGACACTGAAGCTTTCTTT. The encoded protein is CASSQIRDTEAFF.

The V and J genes are TRBV7-9 and TRBJ2-3, with a possible D match to TRBD2 (6 bases). V lost 2 bases, J lost 2 bases, and 14 bases lay in between. The CDR3 has 16 residues. Germline-derived CDR1 and CDR2 are SEHNR and FQNEAQ (reference sequence). The CDR3 sequence: CASSLSGGATTDTQYF. The CDR3 nucleotides read TGTGCCAGCAGCTTATCAGGCGGGGCGACCACAGATACGCAGTATTTT.

About this clone itself: An end of the junction differs from the germline gene, which may be a read error. The chain employs TRBV28 and TRBJ1-6, with no clear D. CDR1 and CDR2 from the germline V gene are MDHEN and SYDVKM. The CDR3 runs to 15 residues. For the CDR3, the DNA is TGTGCCGGCAGTTCACTACAAACCGATAATTCACCCCTCCACTTT. The encoded protein is CAGSSLQTDNSPLHF.

V and J are TRBV2 and TRBJ2-5, with 9 nucleotides matching TRBD1. CDR3 length equals 16 residues. Germline values: CDR1 SNHLY, CDR2 FYNNEI. The V segment lost 3 bases and the J segment 2 bases; nucleotides outside the gene matches: 7. CDR3 sequence: CASSEWDRAGQETQYF. The CDR3 DNA reads TGTGCCAGCAGTGAGTGGGACAGGGCCGGGCAAGAGACCCAGTACTTC.

Note on this clone: One end of the junction is discordant with germline, which a read error may explain. V is TRBV10-2 and J is TRBJ2-7; D remains unclear. CDR3 size: 12 residues. The germline gives CDR1 WSHSY, CDR2 SAAADI. The CDR3 here is CASSDVSYPHPF. The CDR3 DNA reads TGCGCCAGCAGTGACGTTAGCTACCCCCACCCGTTC.

The V call is TRBV7-9, the J call TRBJ1-5; D uncertain. In germline, CDR1 is SEHNR, CDR2 FQNEAQ (reference sequence). Trimming took 1 base from V and 2 from J, leaving 9 bases between them. The CDR3 has 15 amino acids. DNA of the CDR3: TGTGCCAGCAGCTTAGGGCGACACGGCAATCAGCCCCAGCATTTT. Encoded protein: CASSLGRHGNQPQHF.

The chain combines TRBV12-3 or TRBV12-4 with TRBJ1-2; no firm D call. Trimming took off 6 bases at V and 7 bases at J, with 15 bases between the two ends. CDR3 length: 13 residues. The CDR3 nucleotides are TGTGCCAGCAGCCCCAGCCCTGGGCCTGGCTACACCTTC. Translating gives CASSPSPGPGYTF.

The rearrangement links TRBV30 to TRBJ1-4; D is unclear. CDR1 and CDR2 from the germline V gene are GTSNPN and SVGIG (reference sequence). This CDR3 comprises 15 residues. V gave up 0 bases and J gave up 0 bases, with 8 bases separating them. CDR3 residues: CAWSVLGTTNEKLFF. In nucleotides, the CDR3 is TGTGCCTGGAGTGTACTAGGGACAACTAATGAAAAACTGTTTTTT. Full variable domain (remainder filled in from reference TRBV30 and TRBJ1-4): SQTIHQWPATLVQPVGSPLSLECTVEGTSNPNLYWYRQAAGRGLQLLFYSVGIGQISSEVPQNLSASRPQDRQFILSSKKLLLSDSGFYLCAWSVLGTTNEKLFFGSGTQLSVL.

The rearrangement uses TRBV5-6 and TRBJ2-7; D uncertain. This CDR3 comprises 13 residues. Germline lookup yields CDR1 SGHDT and CDR2 YYEEEE. With 2 bases removed from V and 2 bases from J, the gap between germline ends came to 8 bases. DNA for the CDR3: TGTGCCAGCAGCTTCCCCCCCACCTACGAGCAGTACTTC. The encoded protein is CASSFPPTYEQYF. Drawing the rest from reference TRBV5-6 and TRBJ2-7, the complete variable domain is DAGVTQSPTHLIKTRGQQVTLRCSPKSGHDTVSWYQQALGQGPQFIFQYYEEEERQRGNFPDRFSGHQFPNYSSELNVNALLLGDSALYLCASSFPPTYEQYFGPGTRLTVT.

This clone was seen once. The rearrangement links TRBV10-3 to TRBJ2-2; maybe TRBD1 (7 bases). Germline V CDR1 and CDR2: ENHRY, SYGVKD. The V gene lost 0 bases and the J gene lost 5 bases, with 16 bases spanning the gap. The CDR3 has 17 residues. The CDR3, as DNA: TGTGCCATCAGTGAGTCTGAGGAGGGGGCAGGGACCGGGGAGCTGTTTTTT. Its protein is CAISESEEGAGTGELFF.